This record covers a single T cell receptor beta chain. Its antigen is unidentified. The sample originates from a study of CD8+ T cells in alopecia areata. About the research overall: Treated individuals took tofacitinib by mouth, 5 to 10 mg twice daily. The duration of tofacitinib was 6 to 18 months, with 6 months off drug afterward. Whole-study findings and limits: TCRs were shared less clearly across patients than in mice, possibly for HLA-related reasons.

The length of the CDR3 is 14 residues. Per the germline V gene, CDR1 is SGHDT and CDR2 is YYEEEE. V was trimmed by 2 bases and J by 3 bases, leaving 12 bases between them. cDNA reverse transcribed from extracted RNA served as the sequencing template. Repertoires were generated with immunoSEQ multiplex PCR, while TCRdb's copy carries only in-frame clones and drops some. In the table there are 150,000 to 200,000 clones, approximately 70% of which are singletons. The TCR was taken from a human donor with alopecia areata. The chain combines TRBV5-6 with TRBJ2-7; D call uncertain. The sequencing used CD8+ T cells sorted from blood, collected at week 0. As DNA, the CDR3 is TGTGCCAGCAGCTTACAATTCGTAATCTACGAGCAGTACTTC. Its protein product is CASSLQFVIYEQYF. The whole variable domain, filled in from reference TRBV5-6 and TRBJ2-7, reads DAGVTQSPTHLIKTRGQQVTLRCSPKSGHDTVSWYQQALGQGPQFIFQYYEEEERQRGNFPDRFSGHQFPNYSSELNVNALLLGDSALYLCASSLQFVIYEQYFGPGTRLTVT.